This T cell receptor (beta chain) was documented in a study of CD8 T cells in Susac syndrome. Study in general: At blood draw, Susac syndrome patients were therapy-naive, on corticosteroids, or on intravenous immunoglobulin alone.

Reverse transcription of roughly 0.5 to 1 ug RNA was performed with random hexamers. MiXCR was run by TCRdb on the immunoSEQ multiplex PCR reads, yielding one entry per CDR3 protein. The sample holds about 150,000 distinct CDR3 sequences, about 95% seen once. V lost 6 bases and J lost 10; bases outside the gene matches: 6. This CDR3 is built from 12 residues. The genes are TRBV12-3 or TRBV12-4 and TRBJ2-1; 7 bases are a match to TRBD1. The specimen sequenced was CD4+ T cells from PBMCs. This clonotype was obtained from a human donor with Susac syndrome. In nucleotides, the CDR3 is TGTGCCAGCAGACCTGACAGGGAGGAGCAGTTCTTC. Translated: CASRPDREEQFF.